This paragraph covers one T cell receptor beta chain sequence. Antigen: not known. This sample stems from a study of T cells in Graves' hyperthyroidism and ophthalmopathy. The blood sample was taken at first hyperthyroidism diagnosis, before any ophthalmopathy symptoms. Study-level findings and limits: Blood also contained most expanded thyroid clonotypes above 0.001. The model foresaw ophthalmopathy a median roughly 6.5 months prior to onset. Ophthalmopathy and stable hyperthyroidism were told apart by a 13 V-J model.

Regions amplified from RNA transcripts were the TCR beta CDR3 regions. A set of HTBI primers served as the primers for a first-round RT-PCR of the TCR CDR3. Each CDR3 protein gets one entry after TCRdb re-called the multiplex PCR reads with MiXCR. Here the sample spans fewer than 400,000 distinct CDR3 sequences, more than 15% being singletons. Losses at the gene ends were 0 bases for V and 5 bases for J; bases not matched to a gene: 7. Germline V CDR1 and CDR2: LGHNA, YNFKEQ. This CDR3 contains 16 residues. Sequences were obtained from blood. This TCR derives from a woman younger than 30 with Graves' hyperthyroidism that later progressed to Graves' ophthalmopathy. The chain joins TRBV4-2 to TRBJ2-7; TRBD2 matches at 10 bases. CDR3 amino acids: CASSQDVAGGPDEQYF. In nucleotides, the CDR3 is TGTGCCAGCAGCCAAGACGTAGCGGGAGGCCCGGACGAGCAGTACTTC.